One sample yielded the 15 T cell receptor beta chains listed below, sequenced in a study of blood T cell repertoires in COVID-19. The protocol was immunoSEQ multiplex PCR, while the TCRdb copy is restricted to in-frame clones and leaves out a portion. The sample lists some 340,000 clones, approximately 90% occurring once. Sequenced input: PBMCs or T cells enriched from blood (not recorded which). These receptors originate from a woman in her 30s who had been exposed to COVID-19.

This clone occurred once. The rearrangement joins TRBV18 to TRBJ1-6; a weak D match, TRBD1 (5 bases). The CDR3 extends over 15 amino acids. V lost 1 base, J lost 7 bases, and 11 bases lay in between. Germline V gene lookup returns CDR1 KGHSH and CDR2 LQKENI. The CDR3 loop reads CASSPLGDSNSPLHF. The CDR3, as DNA: TGTGCCAGCTCACCACTCGGCGACAGCAATTCACCCCTCCACTTT.

In this sample, this clone turned up a few times. The chain recombines TRBV29-1 with TRBJ2-7, with D perhaps TRBD2 (5 bases). V shed 4 bases and J shed 0 bases, with 10 bases lying between them. The CDR3 spans 13 residues. Germline V lookup: CDR1 SQVTM, CDR2 ANQGSEA. The CDR3 here is CSVVGIGSYEQYF. CDR3 coding DNA: TGCAGCGTTGTCGGGATTGGCTCCTACGAGCAGTACTTC.

A remark on this clone: An end of the junction differs from the germline gene, which may be a read error. The chain joins TRBV7-9 to TRBJ2-5; D perhaps matches TRBD2 (6 bases). The CDR3 extends over 15 amino acids. Germline V gene data show CDR1 as SEHNR and CDR2 as FQNEAQ (reference sequence). CDR3 nucleotides: TGTGCCAGCAGCTTAGGCGCGGCCTGGGGGGAGAACCAGTACTTC. Its protein is CASSLGAAWGENQYF.

The J gene is TRBJ1-1, the V gene TRBV27; a weak D match, TRBD1 (5 bases). Germline assignment: CDR1 MNHEY and CDR2 SMNVEV (reference sequence). Trimming left V 6 bases short and J 5 bases short, with 13 bases between. This CDR3 comprises 13 residues. This chain's CDR3 is CASRLIQGTEAFF. The DNA for the CDR3 is TGTGCCAGCAGACTTATCCAGGGAACTGAAGCTTTCTTT.

This chain joins TRBV30 and TRBJ2-2; TRBD2 is a possible D gene (6 bases). Germline V gene sequence: CDR1 GTSNPN, CDR2 SVGIG (reference sequence). The CDR3 contains 15 residues. V was clipped by 6 bases and J by 5 bases, with 19 bases between them. The CDR3, as DNA: TGTGCCTGTCAGTTAAGGAGGGGAAGAACCGGGGAGCTGTTTTTT. It is translated as CACQLRRGRTGELFF.

The chain couples TRBV19 to TRBJ1-2; possible D gene TRBD1, 6 bases. V was cut by 10 bases and J by 0 bases, with 21 bases left in between. The CDR3 covers 16 residues. From germline, CDR1 is LNHDA and CDR2 SQIVND (reference sequence). The CDR3 bases are TGTGCCACCAGAGTGGGGACACACACTGCTAACTATGGCTACACCTTC. As protein: CATRVGTHTANYGYTF.

This clone has a single count. The chain employs TRBV19 and TRBJ1-4; tentative D call: TRBD1 (5 bases). Trimming removed 6 bases from V and 10 bases from J, with 21 bases in between. From germline, CDR1 is LNHDA and CDR2 SQIVND (reference sequence). CDR3 size: 15 residues. The CDR3 bases are TGTGCCAGTAGCCTATCAGCGGGGGGTCCCGGAAAACTGTTTTTT. This sequence encodes CASSLSAGGPGKLFF. The variable domain in full, completed from reference TRBV19 and TRBJ1-4, reads DGGITQSPKYLFRKEGQNVTLSCEQNLNHDAMYWYRQDPGQGLRLIYYSQIVNDFQKGDIAEGYSVSREKKESFPLTVTSAQKNPTAFYLCASSLSAGGPGKLFFGSGTQLSVL.

Only one count was recorded for this clone. V usage is TRBV10-3 and J usage is TRBJ2-2; D call uncertain. Germline CDR1 is ENHRY and CDR2 is SYGVKD. The V and J ends lost 2 bases and 1 base respectively, with 8 bases between them. The CDR3 sequence is 15 residues long. CDR3: CAISEVSGNTGELFF. CDR3 coding DNA: TGTGCCATCAGTGAGGTTTCAGGGAACACCGGGGAGCTGTTTTTT.

V is TRBV27 and J is TRBJ2-1; D is ambiguous. The germline V and J ends were trimmed by 3 bases and 14 bases, with 17 bases remaining between them. In germline, CDR1 is MNHEY, CDR2 SMNVEV (reference sequence). This CDR3 region has 13 residues. CDR3 nucleotides: TGTGCCAGCAGTTTTGGAGAAGACCTGTCGAAGTTCTTC. This translates into CASSFGEDLSKFF.

This clone was found many times. As DNA, the CDR3 is TGTGCCAGCAGCTCCGGGGGGACAGGCGATATGAACACTGAAGCTTTCTTT. Translation: CASSSGGTGDMNTEAFF. This rearrangement joins TRBV13 to TRBJ1-1, with 8 nucleotides matching TRBD1. Germline V gives CDR1 PRHDT, CDR2 FYEKMQ (reference sequence). CDR3 length: 17 amino acids. J lost 0 bases, V lost 4 bases, and 10 bases had no gene match.

A few counts support this clone. The chain uses TRBV27 and TRBJ1-2, with TRBD1 identical over 7 bases. Germline V gives CDR1 MNHEY, CDR2 SMNVEV (reference sequence). V dropped 3 bases and J dropped 8; count of bases not matched to a gene: 6. This CDR3 has 13 residues. In DNA, the CDR3 is TGTGCCAGCAGTTTCACCAGGGGGACCGGCTACACCTTC. It encodes CASSFTRGTGYTF.

The chain is built from TRBV7-2 and TRBJ2-2; 11 nucleotides agree with TRBD1. CDR3 length: 14 residues. Germline V gives CDR1 SGHTA, CDR2 FQGNSA. Trimming cost V 8 bases and J 4 bases; bases outside gene matches: 3. CDR3 in DNA: TGTGCCAGCCGGGACAGGGGGGCCACCGGGGAGCTGTTTTTT. It specifies CASRDRGATGELFF.

The rearrangement joins TRBV10-1 to TRBJ2-1; 9 positions match TRBD1. Germline CDR1 is WNHNN and CDR2 is SYGVQD (reference sequence). V lost 3 bases to trimming and J lost 4 bases; unmatched junction nucleotides: 4. The CDR3 contains 15 residues. The CDR3 region has the DNA TGCGCCAGCAGTGACTGGGGACAGGGATACAATGAGCAGTTCTTC. The encoded protein is CASSDWGQGYNEQFF.

This rearrangement joins TRBV6-8 to TRBJ2-3; perhaps TRBD2 as D (5 bases). The length of the CDR3 is 14 residues. V lost 9 bases to trimming and J lost 0 bases, with 13 bases between them. In germline, CDR1 is MNHGY, CDR2 SAAAGT. The CDR3 sequence is CARAWRSSTDTQYF. The CDR3 DNA is TGTGCCAGGGCCTGGAGGTCTAGCACAGATACGCAGTATTTT.

The rearrangement links TRBV19 to TRBJ1-1; D is possibly TRBD1 (5 bases). The CDR3 contains 12 residues. Germline loops: CDR1 LNHDA, CDR2 SQIVND (reference sequence). V gave up 3 bases and J gave up 10 bases, with 12 bases separating them. CDR3 coding DNA: TGTGCCAGTAGTATTCGGGGGTACGGAGCTTTCTTT. It codes for CASSIRGYGAFF.